The source of this T cell receptor (delta chain) is a study of gamma-delta chains in newborns, infants, children. In the study overall: Microbial exposure reportedly drives polyclonal innate γδ T cell expansion after birth.

CDR1 is NSMFDY, CDR2 ISSIKDK, per germline. CDR3 length: 16 amino acids. Regarding this clone: The TCRdb protein, from a much larger clone, departs from this DNA's translation at residue 3, likely by read error; the protein shown derives from the DNA.

TCRdb redid the clone calls on the reads with CATT. The sample consists of roughly 3,100 delta-chain clones, just under 0.3% of them appearing once. The specimen sequenced was blood. The J gene is TRDJ2, the V gene TRAV29/DV5; 9 bases are a match to TRDD3. The receptor was derived from a child who was a newborn, infant or young child, either healthy, febrile or measles-vaccinated (not recorded which). CDR3: CASSEVGLGDTAQLFF. In DNA form, the CDR3 reads TGTGCATCAAGCGAGGTCGGGCTGGGGGATACAGCACAACTCTTCTTT.